This T cell receptor (beta chain) was found in a study of CXCR3-negative and CXCR3-positive naive CD8 T cells. CDR3 size: 17 residues. Germline V gives CDR1 SQVTM, CDR2 ANQGSEA. Findings and limits, study-wide: Comparably high diversity was seen in both naive subsets, and much lower diversity in memory CD8+ cells. Similar TRBV-TRBJ gene usage was seen in naive CXCR3-negative and CXCR3-positive cells, but not in memory cells.

As concerns this clonotype: Its antigen is as yet unknown.

Libraries of TRB cDNA were made by 5' RACE and carried UMIs. TCRdb re-called the 5' RACE reads and catalogs CDR3 proteins one per entry, DNA excluded. The table lists about 62,000 distinct CDR3 sequences, with 4.3% in the top ten. This chain joins TRBV29-1 and TRBJ1-2. The source of this sequence is a human donor in good health. Some clones in this sample may be carry-over from other donors' samples. The sample consisted of naive CXCR3- CD8+ T cells from blood. The subset here: CD45RO-CCR7+CD27+CD95- naive CD8+ T cells lacking CXCR3 (TNR3-). The CDR3 is CSVEGEYSLTKNYGYTF.